These 20 T cell receptor beta chains were sequenced from one sample in a study of blood T cell repertoires in COVID-19. Method: immunoSEQ multiplex PCR; TCRdb's copy keeps in-frame clones and lacks some. The sample holds just under 350,000 clones, 83% seen once. The sample was peripheral blood. The receptors shown here come from a young man with active or convalescent COVID-19.

The chain combines TRBV24-1 with TRBJ2-1, with D tentatively TRBD1 (6 bases). V was shortened by 4 bases and J by 6 bases, with 18 bases between the two germline ends. This CDR3 has 16 residues. Germline assignment: CDR1 KGHDR and CDR2 SFDVKD. CDR3 coding DNA: TGTGCCACCAGTGAAACGGACAGCCGCAAGTTCAATGAGCAGTTCTTC. Translation gives CATSETDSRKFNEQFF.

The chain couples TRBV2 to TRBJ2-3, with 7 positions matching TRBD2. CDR3 size: 15 residues. Germline V lookup: CDR1 SNHLY, CDR2 FYNNEI. After removal of 8 bases from V and 3 bases from J, the junction contained 11 bases not matched to a gene. CDR3: CASLRGRGVTDTQYF. The CDR3 DNA sequence: TGTGCCAGCCTTAGGGGCCGGGGGGTAACAGATACGCAGTATTTT.

J is TRBJ1-1 and V is TRBV28; no firm D call. Deletions cut 3 bases from V and 1 base from J, with 12 bases between. Germline V gene sequence: CDR1 MDHEN, CDR2 SYDVKM. This CDR3 comprises 15 residues. Written as DNA, the CDR3 is TGTGCCAGCAGTTTCGGTTACTCGTGGAACACTGAAGCTTTCTTT. The encoded protein is CASSFGYSWNTEAFF.

The J gene is TRBJ1-1, the V gene TRBV7-2; D not resolved. The ends were cut back, 6 bases at V and 1 base at J, with 9 bases in the middle. The CDR3 loop spans 13 amino acids. Germline lookup yields CDR1 SGHTA and CDR2 FQGNSA. The CDR3, as DNA: TGTGCCAGCAGGGTAGGAGGGAACACTGAAGCTTTCTTT. It translates to CASRVGGNTEAFF.

The rearrangement links TRBV3-1 (or the pseudogene TRBV3-2) to TRBJ2-7, with 8 bases identical to TRBD2. In germline, CDR1 is LGHDT, CDR2 YNNKEL (reference sequence). This CDR3 comprises 14 residues. V was clipped by 4 bases and J by 4 bases; unmatched bases: 6. CDR3 in amino acids: CASSRSGSVYEQYF. The CDR3 DNA reads as TGTGCCAGCAGCCGGAGCGGGAGTGTATACGAGCAGTACTTC.

The chain combines TRBV5-1 with TRBJ2-7, with 10 bases aligning to TRBD1. J gave up 3 bases and V 4 bases, and 4 bases lay outside the gene matches. Germline assignment: CDR1 SGHRS and CDR2 YFSETQ. The CDR3 extends over 14 amino acids. CDR3 nucleotide sequence: TGCGCCAGCAGCCGGACAGGGGGACGCTACGAGCAGTACTTC. Translating gives CASSRTGGRYEQYF.

V and J are TRBV25-1 and TRBJ2-7; tentative D call: TRBD2 (5 bases). The CDR3 extends over 16 amino acids. From germline, CDR1 is MGHDK and CDR2 SYGVNS. The V and J ends lost 1 base and 7 bases respectively, with 20 bases between them. CDR3 DNA: TGTGCCAGCAGTGAATTCGGTGCGGGCAATCTGGGGGAGCAGTACTTC. Protein: CASSEFGAGNLGEQYF.

V and J are TRBV11-3 and TRBJ1-5; D call uncertain. V lost 3 bases and J lost 1, with 22 bases in between. The germline V gene encodes CDR1 SGHNT and CDR2 YENEEA. The length of the CDR3 is 19 residues. The CDR3 reads CASSFSLEGRSRSNQPQHF. DNA of the CDR3: TGTGCCAGCAGCTTCTCCCTTGAAGGTCGGAGTAGGAGCAATCAGCCCCAGCATTTT.

The chain combines TRBV9 with TRBJ2-7, with 7 bases lining up with TRBD2. There are 16 residues in the CDR3. V was pared by 0 bases and J by 6 bases, with 12 bases of the junction left unmatched. Germline CDR1 reads SGDLS; CDR2 reads YYNGEE. The CDR3 region has the DNA TGTGCCAGCAGCGTAGACGAGGGAGGGAACGGACGCGAGCAGTACTTC. Translation: CASSVDEGGNGREQYF.

V is TRBV9 and J is TRBJ1-2, with TRBD1 matching 9 bases. The V and J ends lost 4 bases and 4 bases, in that order; junction bases with no gene match: 5. The CDR3 has 14 amino acids. Germline-derived CDR1 and CDR2 are SGDLS and YYNGEE. CDR3 sequence: CASSPGTGIYGYTF. DNA of the CDR3: TGTGCCAGCAGCCCAGGGACAGGGATCTATGGCTACACCTTC.

The chain employs TRBV7-2 and TRBJ2-3; D remains unclear. Looked up from germline, CDR1 is SGHTA and CDR2 is FQGNSA. V lost 1 base and J 7 bases, leaving 6 bases between the germline ends. This CDR3 region has 12 residues. The CDR3 is CASSLGPNTQYF. The CDR3, as DNA: TGTGCCAGCAGCTTAGGGCCGAATACGCAGTATTTT.

The V gene is TRBV9, the J gene TRBJ1-1, with TRBD1 identical over 9 bases. V shed 4 bases and J 1 base; nucleotides not matched to a gene: 5. Germline-derived CDR1 and CDR2 are SGDLS and YYNGEE. The CDR3 covers 15 residues. CDR3 DNA: TGTGCCAGCAGCCCGAGGGGACAGGGGAACACTGAAGCTTTCTTT. Its protein is CASSPRGQGNTEAFF.

The gene calls are TRBV5-1 and TRBJ1-5; 12 nucleotides align to TRBD1. With V trimmed by 3 bases and J by 7 bases, 5 bases remained unmatched. CDR1 and CDR2 (germline): SGHRS, YFSETQ. The CDR3 consists of 15 residues. CDR3 residues: CASSSTGTGGQPQHF. The CDR3 DNA sequence: TGCGCCAGCAGCTCCACCGGGACAGGGGGCCAGCCCCAGCATTTT.

The CDR3: CASSPREAYTDTQYF. The CDR3 DNA reads as TGTGCCAGCAGCCCGCGGGAGGCCTACACAGATACGCAGTATTTT. This sequence joins TRBV5-4 and TRBJ2-3; 8 bases agree with TRBD2. V shed 4 bases and J 2 bases; nucleotides not matched to a gene: 6. Germline V gives CDR1 SGHNT, CDR2 YYREEE (reference sequence). The CDR3 sequence is 15 residues long.

The V call is TRBV18, the J call TRBJ1-1; maybe TRBD1 (6 bases). V lost 6 bases, J lost 3 bases, and 14 bases lay in between. CDR3 length: 14 residues. Germline V lookup: CDR1 KGHSH, CDR2 LQKENI. The CDR3 DNA follows: TGTGCCAGCTCCCAGGGATACAGGGACACTGAAGCTTTCTTT. It encodes CASSQGYRDTEAFF.

The V and J genes are TRBV5-1 and TRBJ2-5, with D tentatively TRBD1 (5 bases). V lost 4 bases and J lost 10, with 14 bases in between. The length of the CDR3 is 12 residues. Per the germline V gene, CDR1 is SGHRS and CDR2 is YFSETQ. The chain's CDR3 is CASSPQGPNQYF. CDR3 DNA sequence: TGCGCCAGCAGCCCCCAGGGTCCCAACCAGTACTTC.

The V call is TRBV19, the J call TRBJ2-2; D might be TRBD2 (5 bases). Germline V CDR1 and CDR2: LNHDA, SQIVND (reference sequence). With 7 bases removed from V and 7 bases from J, the gap between germline ends came to 13 bases. The CDR3 contains 13 residues. CDR3 DNA sequence: TGTGCCAGTATCCCCCCCCGGGGCGGGGAGCTGTTTTTT. This encodes CASIPPRGGELFF.

The CDR3 bases are TGCGCCACCTCCCGGGATTCCAGTGAAAAACTGTTTTTT. It encodes CATSRDSSEKLFF. The genes are TRBV5-1 and TRBJ1-4; D ambiguous. CDR3 length equals 13 residues. Germline V gene sequence: CDR1 SGHRS, CDR2 YFSETQ. With 9 bases removed from V and 7 bases from J, the gap between germline ends came to 16 bases.

This clone was seen a handful of times. The chain recombines TRBV19 with TRBJ2-1; 7 bases fit TRBD2. The CDR3 is 15 amino acids. The germline gives CDR1 LNHDA, CDR2 SQIVND (reference sequence). Unmatched junction bases numbered 9, after V lost 5 bases and J lost 5 bases. CDR3 sequence: CASSELALGHNEQFF. CDR3 DNA sequence: TGTGCCAGTAGTGAACTAGCGTTAGGACACAATGAGCAGTTCTTC. The entire variable domain, with the rest obtained from reference TRBV19 and TRBJ2-1, is as follows: DGGITQSPKYLFRKEGQNVTLSCEQNLNHDAMYWYRQDPGQGLRLIYYSQIVNDFQKGDIAEGYSVSREKKESFPLTVTSAQKNPTAFYLCASSELALGHNEQFFGPGTRLTVL.

This chain links TRBV6-5 with TRBJ2-7, with D possibly matching TRBD1 (5 bases). V was trimmed by 6 bases and J by 0 bases, leaving 12 bases between them. This CDR3 is 14 amino acids long. Germline lookup yields CDR1 MNHEY and CDR2 SVGAGI. CDR3 in DNA: TGTGCCAGCAGGTTCAGGGTTTACTCCTACGAGCAGTACTTC. It specifies CASRFRVYSYEQYF.